Each of the 20 T cell receptor beta chains below was sequenced from the same sample in a study of Ad26.COV2.S vaccination and SARS-CoV-2 variants. Assay: immunoSEQ multiplex PCR; the TCRdb copy retains only in-frame clones and omits some. The sample has about 680,000 clones; more than 80% are singletons. The treatment was: 15 to 20 received Ad26.COV2.S at low or high dose, single or two shots; 5 received placebo; per-sample allocation not given. Day 63 after the first injection of vaccine or placebo was the sampling time. The source was peripheral blood, collected in a trial of Ad26.COV2.S vaccine versus placebo. The receptors were gathered from a person aged 18-60 years who received the Ad26.COV2.S COVID-19 vaccine or a placebo.

The chain recombines TRBV29-1 with TRBJ2-5; TRBD2 is a possible D gene (5 bases). The CDR3 runs 13 residues. With 7 bases removed from V and 0 bases from J, the gap between germline ends came to 12 bases. The germline V gene encodes CDR1 SQVTM and CDR2 ANQGSEA. The CDR3 protein is CSAGPGYQETQYF. In DNA form, the CDR3 reads TGCAGCGCCGGGCCGGGGTACCAAGAGACCCAGTACTTC.

For this clone: Other nucleotide sequences from this sample produce the same CDR3. This chain links TRBV5-1 with TRBJ2-7; no reliable D call. V lost 1 base and J lost 0, with 2 bases in between. This CDR3 is built from 12 residues. Germline V gene lookup returns CDR1 SGHRS and CDR2 YFSETQ. The CDR3 bases are TGCGCCAGCAGCTTGAACTCCTACGAGCAGTACTTC. Amino acids: CASSLNSYEQYF. Full variable domain (rest looked up from reference TRBV5-1 and TRBJ2-7): KAGVTQTPRYLIKTRGQQVTLSCSPISGHRSVSWYQQTPGQGLQFLFEYFSETQRNKGNFPGRFSGRQFSNSRSEMNVSTLELGDSALYLCASSLNSYEQYFGPGTRLTVT.

This clone was recorded once. V gene TRBV14 combines with J gene TRBJ2-7; D unresolved. With 1 base removed from V and 3 bases from J, the gap between germline ends came to 7 bases. The CDR3 runs to 13 residues. The germline V gene has CDR1 SGHDN and CDR2 FVKESK. Written as DNA, the CDR3 is TGTGCCAGCAGCCAAGGGCCAGACTACGAGCAGTACTTC. The encoded protein is CASSQGPDYEQYF. Looking up the rest from reference TRBV14 and TRBJ2-7 gives the full variable domain: EAGVTQFPSHSVIEKGQTVTLRCDPISGHDNLYWYRRVMGKEIKFLLHFVKESKQDESGMPNNRFLAERTGGTYSTLKVQPAELEDSGVYFCASSQGPDYEQYFGPGTRLTVT.

The chain couples TRBV19 to TRBJ2-4, with TRBD2 matching 16 bases. Trimming took 3 bases from V and 3 from J; bases not matched to a gene: 8. The CDR3 is 19 residues long. From germline, CDR1 is LNHDA and CDR2 SQIVND (reference sequence). The CDR3 DNA follows: TGTGCCAGTAGTATGGGGACTAGCGGGAGGGCCCGGGACAAAAACATTCAGTACTTC. The encoded protein is CASSMGTSGRARDKNIQYF.

V and J are TRBV6-5 and TRBJ1-2; D call uncertain. V was clipped by 0 bases and J by 1 base, with 12 bases between them. Germline V gene lookup returns CDR1 MNHEY and CDR2 SVGAGI. The CDR3 is 16 amino acids. The CDR3 bases are TGTGCCAGCAGTTACTCGTCCCCGGTCAGTAACTATGGCTACACCTTC. Translating it yields CASSYSSPVSNYGYTF.

The rearrangement joins TRBV5-1 to TRBJ2-5; D remains unclear. V was cut by 0 bases and J by 2 bases, with 11 bases left in between. Germline loops: CDR1 SGHRS, CDR2 YFSETQ. This CDR3 has 15 amino acids. The CDR3 DNA is TGCGCCAGCAGCTTGGTCGGCCAAACGCAAGAGACCCAGTACTTC. Translating gives CASSLVGQTQETQYF.

This clone appeared a single time. This chain links TRBV12-3 or TRBV12-4 with TRBJ2-7; the match to TRBD2 covers 7 bases. The CDR3 is 13 residues long. J lost 3 bases, V lost 7 bases, and 6 bases had no gene match. CDR3 sequence (DNA): TGTGCCAGCACCGGGGGGACTGTCTACGAGCAGTACTTC. This gives the protein CASTGGTVYEQYF.

This clone appeared a single time. V and J are TRBV27 and TRBJ2-6; D perhaps matches TRBD1 (6 bases). The CDR3 covers 18 residues. Trimming removed 3 bases from V and 4 bases from J, with 19 bases in between. The V gene's germline CDR1 is MNHEY and CDR2 SMNVEV (reference sequence). The CDR3 sequence: CASSFFRTAFGGANVLTF. The DNA for the CDR3 is TGTGCCAGCAGTTTTTTCAGGACAGCCTTTGGAGGGGCCAACGTCCTGACTTTC.

The chain joins TRBV18 to TRBJ1-1; unclear D gene. Trimming shortened V by 6 bases and J by 0 bases, and 8 bases separated the two germline ends. This CDR3 comprises 13 residues. Germline V CDR1 and CDR2: KGHSH, LQKENI. The CDR3 DNA sequence: TGTGCCAGCTCGCCGGCCATGAACACTGAAGCTTTCTTT. It codes for CASSPAMNTEAFF.

This clone came up once. This chain uses TRBV30 with TRBJ1-1; no firm D call. The V gene lost 1 base and the J gene lost 1 base, with 7 bases spanning the gap. The germline V gene has CDR1 GTSNPN and CDR2 SVGIG (reference sequence). This CDR3 is built from 13 residues. For the CDR3, the DNA is TGTGCCTGGAGTGGAGATAAGAACACTGAAGCTTTCTTT. Translating it yields CAWSGDKNTEAFF.

J is TRBJ2-3 and V is TRBV2; D is possibly TRBD2 (5 bases). The CDR3 covers 12 residues. The germline V gene encodes CDR1 SNHLY and CDR2 FYNNEI. Trimming cost V 8 bases and J 6 bases, with 12 bases left between them. For the CDR3, the DNA is TGTGCCAGCGGAGTGGGCGGGGATACGCAGTATTTT. Amino acid sequence: CASGVGGDTQYF.

The chain has TRBV15 and TRBJ2-7; the match to TRBD2 covers 15 bases. Germline-derived CDR1 and CDR2 are LNHNV and YYDKDF (reference sequence). The junction had 2 bases not matched to a gene; V was cut back by 10 bases and J by 4 bases. This CDR3 is 13 amino acids long. The DNA for the CDR3 is TGTGCCAGGACTAGCGGGAGGGTATACGAGCAGTACTTC. It encodes CARTSGRVYEQYF.

This chain joins TRBV24-1 and TRBJ2-1; possible D gene TRBD1, 6 bases. The V and J ends lost 4 bases and 8 bases respectively, with 14 bases between them. In germline, CDR1 is KGHDR, CDR2 SFDVKD. This CDR3 spans 14 amino acids. The CDR3 bases are TGTGCCACCAGTGACCAAGAGGGGGACGATGAGCAGTTCTTC. Its protein is CATSDQEGDDEQFF.

The V call is TRBV2, the J call TRBJ2-1, with TRBD2 identical over 10 bases. J gave up 6 bases and V 5 bases, and 7 bases lay outside the gene matches. Looked up from germline, CDR1 is SNHLY and CDR2 is FYNNEI. This CDR3 is 15 amino acids long. The CDR3 DNA sequence: TGTGCCAGCAGTTTGACTAGCGGGTACTTCAATGAGCAGTTCTTC. Its protein product is CASSLTSGYFNEQFF.

This clone is a singleton in its sample. The sample has other DNA sequences that encode this CDR3 too. This chain uses TRBV19 with TRBJ2-6; D uncertain. Trimming removed 4 bases from V and 1 base from J, with 5 bases in between. The length of the CDR3 is 14 residues. Germline values: CDR1 LNHDA, CDR2 SQIVND (reference sequence). The CDR3 loop is CASSTDSGANVLTF. The CDR3, as DNA: TGTGCCAGTAGTACAGATTCTGGGGCCAACGTCCTGACTTTC.

The genes are TRBV19 and TRBJ2-1, with 8 nucleotides matching TRBD2. Looked up from germline, CDR1 is LNHDA and CDR2 is SQIVND (reference sequence). The CDR3 length is 13 residues. V lost 5 bases to trimming and J lost 9 bases; unmatched junction nucleotides: 6. The CDR3 is CASSALTSGEQFF. DNA of the CDR3: TGTGCCAGTAGTGCCCTCACTAGCGGTGAGCAGTTCTTC.

The CDR3 is CASSPTPNTEAFF. The CDR3 nucleotides are TGTGCCAGCAGTCCTACACCGAACACTGAAGCTTTCTTT. This sequence joins TRBV6-5 and TRBJ1-1; D not certain. In germline, CDR1 is MNHEY, CDR2 SVGAGI. This CDR3 has 13 residues. V dropped 5 bases and J dropped 1 base, with 8 bases sitting between them.

This clone has just a few counts. The rearrangement joins TRBV14 to TRBJ2-5; D remains unclear. The germline CDR1 and CDR2 sequences are SGHDN and FVKESK. The CDR3 loop spans 14 amino acids. Trimming pared 0 bases from V and 7 bases from J, leaving 12 bases between. The CDR3 region has the DNA TGTGCCAGCAGCCAAGACTGGTCCGCAGGGACCCAGTACTTC. Its translation: CASSQDWSAGTQYF.

The chain uses TRBV9 and TRBJ2-2, with 7 bases lining up with TRBD1. CDR1 is SGDLS, CDR2 YYNGEE, per germline. The CDR3 consists of 16 residues. J was trimmed by 5 bases and V by 4 bases; bases with no gene match: 11. CDR3 nucleotides: TGTGCCAGCAGCCTCAGCGACAGGGTCGGAACCGGGGAGCTGTTTTTT. It specifies CASSLSDRVGTGELFF.

The rearrangement joins TRBV13 to TRBJ1-5, with D possibly matching TRBD1 (5 bases). This CDR3 region has 15 residues. Germline CDR1 and CDR2: PRHDT and FYEKMQ (reference sequence). Trimming removed 5 bases from V and 1 base from J, with 12 bases in between. CDR3: CASSQRGISNQPQHF. Here the CDR3 DNA reads TGTGCCAGCAGCCAAAGGGGTATCAGCAATCAGCCCCAGCATTTT.